This is a list of T cell receptor beta chains from one sample in a study of high-grade serous ovarian cancer treatment subgroups. Here immunoSEQ multiplex PCR was the method, and the copy in TCRdb shows in-frame clones only, minus some. Among thousands of clones, around nine tenths were seen once, and the ten largest hold around 1.7%. Sequencing was performed on tumor tissue. These receptors were taken from a human donor with high-grade serous ovarian cancer. Each CDR3 is given with its conserved first and last residue. Fields, in order: V gene, clone size, D gene, J gene, CDR3 DNA, CDR3 protein. The D gene is left open where the match is weak. Clone size is given for some rows only: seen once, a few or many times, or a class if the clone is expanded.

TRBV10-3,-,-,TRBJ1-6,TGTGCCATCAGTAAGGGGACTTCCAGCTCCTATAATTCACCCCTCCACTTT,CAISKGTSSSYNSPLHF
TRBV5-8,-,TRBD1,TRBJ2-7,TGTGCCAGCAGCTACCCTAACGGGACAGGGTCCTACGAGCAGTACTTC,CASSYPNGTGSYEQYF
TRBV6-6,-,TRBD1,TRBJ2-5,TGTGCCAGCAGTTACCCACACGGACAGGGCGGCGAGACCCAGTACTTC,CASSYPHGQGGETQYF
TRBV25-1,-,-,TRBJ2-3,TGTGCCAGCGGGGGGGATACGCAGTATTTT,CASGGDTQYF
TRBV19,-,-,TRBJ2-1,TGTGCCAGTAGTATGAGGGAGATTAACAATGAGCAGTTCTTC,CASSMREINNEQFF
TRBV27,-,-,TRBJ2-5,TGTGCCAGCAGTCAGGCCTCCGGGACACCGTACCAAGAGACCCAGTACTTC,CASSQASGTPYQETQYF
TRBV2,-,-,TRBJ2-1,TGTGCCAGCAGTGACAGCCTCTCCTACAATGAGCAGTTCTTC,CASSDSLSYNEQFF
TRBV7-2,-,-,TRBJ2-1,TGTGCCAGCAGCTTAGCAGGATTTGGGGATGAGCAGTTCTTC,CASSLAGFGDEQFF
TRBV7-9,-,-,TRBJ2-7,TGTGCCAGCAGCCAAAGGTTAGGGTCCTACGAGCAGTACTTC,CASSQRLGSYEQYF
TRBV4-3,-,-,TRBJ1-6,TGCGCCAGCAGCCAAGACCCGCAATCGTACGATAATTCACCCCTCCACTTT,CASSQDPQSYDNSPLHF
TRBV28,-,TRBD2,TRBJ2-4,TGTGCCAGCAGTTTATCCCCCCCCTCGGTAGCGGGAGGCCTAGCCAAAAACATTCAGTACTTC,CASSLSPPSVAGGLAKNIQYF
TRBV6-1,-,-,TRBJ2-2,TGTGCCAGCAGTGCGGGGTCCGACACCGGGGGGCTGTTTTTT,CASSAGSDTGGLFF
TRBV7-2,once,TRBD1,TRBJ1-2,TGTGCCAGCAGCTCCACGACAGGGGGCTATGGCTACACCTTC,CASSSTTGGYGYTF
TRBV4-2,-,TRBD1,TRBJ1-4,TGTGCCAGCAGCCAAGATCACACAGGGGGGGTTGCAACTAATGAAAAACTGTTTTTT,CASSQDHTGGVATNEKLFF
TRBV21-1,-,-,TRBJ2-7,TGTGCCAGCAGGTCGAGGCTACACGTGTTAGACGAGCAGTACTTC,CASRSRLHVLDEQYF
TRBV4-3,-,-,TRBJ2-2,TGCGCCAGCAGCCAAGATTCGACCGGGAGTCGCACCGGGGAGCTGTTTTTT,CASSQDSTGSRTGELFF
TRBV11-2,-,-,TRBJ2-1,TGTGCCAGCGGATTTACTAGTGAGCAGTTCTTC,CASGFTSEQFF
TRBV5-6,-,-,TRBJ1-1,TGTGCCAGCAGCTTGGTAGGGACATCGAACATGAACACTGAAGCTTTCTTT,CASSLVGTSNMNTEAFF
TRBV27,-,-,TRBJ2-2,TGTGCCAGCAGTTTAGTGGGAGAGGTCACCGGGGAGCTGTTTTTT,CASSLVGEVTGELFF
TRBV2,-,-,TRBJ1-3,TGTGCCAGCAGTGACTCGAGGTCTGGAAACACCATATATTTT,CASSDSRSGNTIYF
TRBV7-2,-,-,TRBJ2-7,TGTGCCAGCAGCTTAGCGGAGGGGCTCGAGCAGTACTTC,CASSLAEGLEQYF
TRBV19,-,TRBD1,TRBJ2-1,TGTGCCAGTAGCCTCGGACAGGGGAGCTCCTACAATGAGCAGTTCTTC,CASSLGQGSSYNEQFF
TRBV21-1,-,-,TRBJ2-7,TGTGCCAGCACTCCCAGCGTTACCTACGAGCAGTACTTC,CASTPSVTYEQYF
TRBV7-2,-,-,TRBJ2-5,TGTGCCAGCAGCCCCCCGGGGGTTGCAGAGACCCAGTACTTC,CASSPPGVAETQYF
TRBV20-1,-,-,TRBJ2-1,TGCAGTGCGGCTAGAAATGAGCAGTTCTTC,CSAARNEQFF
TRBV4-3,-,-,TRBJ1-3,TGCGCCAGCAGCCAAGAAGGGAGAGGAAACACCATATATTTT,CASSQEGRGNTIYF
TRBV11-2,once,-,TRBJ2-2,TGTGCCAGCAGCAAAAACCAGGGGTTGATTCACACCGGGGAGCTGTTTTTT,CASSKNQGLIHTGELFF
TRBV9,-,-,TRBJ2-2,TGTGCCAGCAGCGCCACTAGGCCCGGGAACACCGGGGAGCTGTTTTTT,CASSATRPGNTGELFF
TRBV23-1,-,-,TRBJ2-7,TGCGCCAGCAGTCGGGCCAGGGGGGTCGACGAGCAGTACTTC,CASSRARGVDEQYF
TRBV28,-,-,TRBJ1-5,TGTGCCAGCAGAGGGGGTTGGAGCAATCAGCCCCAGCATTTT,CASRGGWSNQPQHF
TRBV6-1,-,TRBD1,TRBJ2-3,TGTGCCAGCACCCCGGGACAGGGGCGGGGGGATACGCAGTATTTT,CASTPGQGRGDTQYF
TRBV9,-,TRBD1,TRBJ2-2,TGTGCCAGCAGCGTGGGGACAGGGGGCCGGGGGACCGGGGAGCTGTTTTTT,CASSVGTGGRGTGELFF
TRBV7-2,-,-,TRBJ2-7,TGTGCCAGCAGCTTATCGGGGGCGGTACAGAACGAGCAGTACTTC,CASSLSGAVQNEQYF
TRBV9,-,TRBD1,TRBJ2-3,TGTGCCAGCAGCGCCAATGGACAGGTCACAGATACGCAGTATTTT,CASSANGQVTDTQYF
TRBV10-2,-,-,TRBJ1-3,TGCGCCAGCAGTGAACCGGGATTCACTGGAAACACCATATATTTT,CASSEPGFTGNTIYF
TRBV4-1,-,-,TRBJ1-5,TGCGCCAGCAGACACTACAGGGACTATAGCAATCAGCCCCAGCATTTT,CASRHYRDYSNQPQHF
TRBV5-1,once,TRBD2,TRBJ2-7,TGCGCCAGCAGCCCCGGGACTAGCGGAACCTACGAGCAGTACTTC,CASSPGTSGTYEQYF
TRBV19,-,TRBD1,TRBJ2-7,TGTGCCAGTAGTATAGATGGGGACAGCTACGAGCAGTACTTC,CASSIDGDSYEQYF
TRBV28,once,TRBD1,TRBJ1-2,TGTGCCAGCAGCCGGACAGGGGTCTATGGCTACACCTTC,CASSRTGVYGYTF
TRBV27,-,TRBD1,TRBJ2-5,TGTGCCAGCAGTTTATCGGGACAGGGGGGGGAGTACTTC,CASSLSGQGGEYF